This TCR beta chain was obtained from a study of cytomegalovirus exposure and HLA in healthy donors. In the case of this clone: Its antigen is as yet unknown.

The PCR was carried out with 60 Vbeta primers and 13 Jbeta primers. Assay: immunoSEQ multiplex PCR; the TCRdb copy retains only in-frame clones and omits some. The sample lists 100,000 to 120,000 clones; 65% to 85% were seen once. There are 16 residues in the CDR3. CDR1 is SGDLS and CDR2 is YYNGEE in the germline V gene. With V trimmed by 0 bases and J by 4 bases, 7 bases remained unmatched. Study findings and constraints: Listed as cytomegalovirus-associated were over 150 TCR beta chains. Later genetic work tied a missense DCLRE1C variant to beta-chain V and J trimming. In an earlier analysis, in some 500 donors, most V segments appeared productive either ~87% or ~30% of the time. Among immune exposure information, only CMV serostatus was available.

What was sequenced was PBMCs. The chain employs TRBV9 and TRBJ2-7; 10 positions agree with TRBD2. The clonotype originates from a man between 18 and 29 years old in good health and CMV-seronegative. The CDR3 here is CASSVGGTSDRYEQYF. The CDR3 DNA reads as TGTGCCAGCAGCGTAGGGGGGACTAGCGATCGGTACGAGCAGTACTTC.